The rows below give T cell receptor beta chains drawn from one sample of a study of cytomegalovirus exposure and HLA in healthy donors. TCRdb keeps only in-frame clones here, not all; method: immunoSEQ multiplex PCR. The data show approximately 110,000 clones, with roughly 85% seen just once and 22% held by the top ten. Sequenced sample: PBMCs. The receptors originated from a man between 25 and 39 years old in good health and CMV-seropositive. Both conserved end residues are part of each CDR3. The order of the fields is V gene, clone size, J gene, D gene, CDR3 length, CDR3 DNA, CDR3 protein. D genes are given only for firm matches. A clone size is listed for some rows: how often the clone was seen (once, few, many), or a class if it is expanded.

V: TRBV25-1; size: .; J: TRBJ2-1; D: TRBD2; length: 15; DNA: TGTGCCAGCACCTGGCGGGAGAGCTCCTACAATGAGCAGTTCTTC; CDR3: CASTWRESSYNEQFF
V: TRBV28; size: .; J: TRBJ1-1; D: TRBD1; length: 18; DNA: TGTGCCAGCAAGGCCGGGACAGGGGCCACCGCGGGGAACACTGAAGCTTTCTTT; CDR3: CASKAGTGATAGNTEAFF
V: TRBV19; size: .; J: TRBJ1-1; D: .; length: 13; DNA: TGTGCCAGTAGTAGTCAGGTTTGGGTCGAAGCTTTCTTT; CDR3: CASSSQVWVEAFF
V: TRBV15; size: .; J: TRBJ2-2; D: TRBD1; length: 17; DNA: TGTGCCACCAGCAGACCCCTTGGGGACAGGGGCATCGGGGAGCTGTTTTTT; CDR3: CATSRPLGDRGIGELFF
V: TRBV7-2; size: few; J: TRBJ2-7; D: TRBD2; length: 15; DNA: TGTGCCAGCAGCTTCCTAGCGGGGGTATCCTACGAGCAGTACTTC; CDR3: CASSFLAGVSYEQYF
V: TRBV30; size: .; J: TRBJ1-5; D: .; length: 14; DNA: TGTGCCTGGAGTGTAGGGACACAGGGTCAGCCCCAGCATTTT; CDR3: CAWSVGTQGQPQHF
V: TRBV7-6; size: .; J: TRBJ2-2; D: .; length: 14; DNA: TGTGCCAGCAGCTTATTGCAGGACACCGGGGAGCTGTTTTTT; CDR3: CASSLLQDTGELFF
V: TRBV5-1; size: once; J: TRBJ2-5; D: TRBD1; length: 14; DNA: TGCGCCAGCTACCGGGGGACAGGGGTAGAGACCCAGTACTTC; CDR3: CASYRGTGVETQYF
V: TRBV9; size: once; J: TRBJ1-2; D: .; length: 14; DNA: TGTGCCAGCAGCCCGGGTCAGTGGTCCTATGGCTACACCTTC; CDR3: CASSPGQWSYGYTF
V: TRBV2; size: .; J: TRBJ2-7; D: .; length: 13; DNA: TGTGCCAGCAGTTTGTACGTAGGGGGCGAGCAGTACTTC; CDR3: CASSLYVGGEQYF
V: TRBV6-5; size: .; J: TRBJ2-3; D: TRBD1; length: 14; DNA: TGTGCCAGCAGTTACTCGAAGGGACAGGGAGTAGAATATTTT; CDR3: CASSYSKGQGVEYF
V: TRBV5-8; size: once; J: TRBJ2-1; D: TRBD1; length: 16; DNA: TGTGCCAGCAGCCACTACAGGGGACAGGGGGCGAGTGAGCAGTTCTTC; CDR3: CASSHYRGQGASEQFF
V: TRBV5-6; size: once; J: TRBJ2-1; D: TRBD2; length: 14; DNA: TGTGCCAGCAGCTCACCCAGTAAGGCTAGCGGGAGTATCTTC; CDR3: CASSSPSKASGSIF
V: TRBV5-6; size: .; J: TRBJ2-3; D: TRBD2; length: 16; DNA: TGTGCCAGCAGCTTGAATCTGGCGGGGGGAGCAGATACGCAGTATTTT; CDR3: CASSLNLAGGADTQYF
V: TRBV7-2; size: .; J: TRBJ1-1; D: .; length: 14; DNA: TGTGCCAGCAGCAGAGACACTTCGAACACTGAAGCTTTCTTT; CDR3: CASSRDTSNTEAFF
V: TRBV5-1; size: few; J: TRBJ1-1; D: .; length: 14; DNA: TGCGCCAGCAGCCGGGACACCCATAACACTGAAGCTTTCTTT; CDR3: CASSRDTHNTEAFF
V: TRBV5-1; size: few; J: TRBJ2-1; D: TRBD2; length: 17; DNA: TGCGCCAGCAGCCGTGGGACTAGCGGGAGGCCCTACAATGAGCAGTTCTTC; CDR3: CASSRGTSGRPYNEQFF
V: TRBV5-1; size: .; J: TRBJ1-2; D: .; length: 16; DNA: TGCGCCAGCAGCTTGGACGTGGGACAAGCTAACTATGGCTACACCTTC; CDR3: CASSLDVGQANYGYTF
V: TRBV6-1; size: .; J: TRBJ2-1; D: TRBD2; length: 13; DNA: TGTGCCAGCAGTGAAGCGCAGACTAGCGGGCAGTTCTTC; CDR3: CASSEAQTSGQFF
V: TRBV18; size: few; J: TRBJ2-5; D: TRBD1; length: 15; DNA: TGTGCCAGCTCACCAAGAACAGGGGTTGGAGAGACCCAGTACTTC; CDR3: CASSPRTGVGETQYF
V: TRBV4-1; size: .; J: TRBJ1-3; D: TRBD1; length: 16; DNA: TGCGCCAGCAGCCGAGGGGACAGCCTCTCTGGAAACACCATATATTTT; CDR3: CASSRGDSLSGNTIYF
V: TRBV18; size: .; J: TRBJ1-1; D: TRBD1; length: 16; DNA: TGTGCCAGCTCACAACTGATGGGGACAGGGAACACTGAAGCTTTCTTT; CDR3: CASSQLMGTGNTEAFF
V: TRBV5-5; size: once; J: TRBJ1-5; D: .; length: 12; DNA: TGTGCCAGCAGCCCCCGGGATCAGCCCCAGCATTTT; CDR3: CASSPRDQPQHF
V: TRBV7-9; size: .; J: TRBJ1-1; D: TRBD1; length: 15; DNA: TGTGCCAGCAGCTTAGGATGGACAGGGAACACTGAAGCTTTCTTT; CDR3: CASSLGWTGNTEAFF
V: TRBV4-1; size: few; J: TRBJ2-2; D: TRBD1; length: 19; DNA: TGCGCCAGCAGACGCCGGGACAGGGGGCACGACTCGAACACCGGGGAGCTGTTTTTT; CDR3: CASRRRDRGHDSNTGELFF